A selection of T cell receptor beta chains follows, all from one sample in a study of a mutant IDH1 vaccine in newly diagnosed glioma. No cognate antigen is known for these TCRs. Method: immunoSEQ multiplex PCR; TCRdb's copy keeps in-frame clones and lacks some. The sample yields 55,000 to 65,000 clones, roughly four fifths seen once. This specimen was PBMCs, taken from a glioma patient whose treatment included an IDH1 peptide vaccine. Receptors were obtained from a man aged 25-40 years with glioma. The CDR3 runs from the conserved cysteine through the conserved F or W. A D gene is named only where the DNA matches it firmly. Clone size is given for some rows only: seen once, a few or many times, or a class if the clone is expanded.

j_call d_call v_call clone_size cdr3_nt cdr3_aa
TRBJ2-5 NA TRBV7-2 NA TGTGCCAGCAGCTTAGCTCTAACGGAGACCCAGTACTTC CASSLALTETQYF
TRBJ1-6 NA TRBV7-8 NA TGTGCCAGCAGCTTAGACGCCGGGAGCTCACCCCTCCACTTT CASSLDAGSSPLHF
TRBJ2-1 NA TRBV15 once TGTGCCACCAGCAGAGGCTCAGCCTACAATGAGCAGTTCTTC CATSRGSAYNEQFF
TRBJ1-1 NA TRBV30 few TGTGCCTGGAGCAACAGAAATCTGAACACTGAAGCTTTCTTT CAWSNRNLNTEAFF
TRBJ1-1 NA TRBV6-5 NA TGTGCCAGCAGACCGGCGGGGGGGAACACTGAAGCTTTCTTT CASRPAGGNTEAFF
TRBJ1-1 NA TRBV19 NA TGTGCCAGTAGTCTCTTAAGGGCGACTGAAGCTTTCTTT CASSLLRATEAFF
TRBJ1-6 NA TRBV7-2 NA TGTGCCAGCAGCTTAATTCCCCCATACCCCCTCCACTTT CASSLIPPYPLHF
TRBJ1-2 TRBD1 TRBV7-8 NA TGTGCCAGCAGCTCGGGGGGGACAGAACTCTATGGCTACACCTTC CASSSGGTELYGYTF
TRBJ2-2 TRBD2 TRBV7-8 NA TGTGCCAGCAGCTTAGTATACAAGCGGGAGGCCGAGAGGGAGCTGTTTTTT CASSLVYKREAERELFF
TRBJ1-6 TRBD1 TRBV9 NA TGTGCCAGCAGCGTAGACAGGGGGAATTCACCCCTCCACTTT CASSVDRGNSPLHF
TRBJ1-2 NA TRBV28 once TGTGCCAGCAGTTTAGGGTCAGGGGATCGAATTGGCTACACCTTC CASSLGSGDRIGYTF
TRBJ2-7 TRBD2 TRBV10-3 NA TGTGCCATCAGTGAGCCCGGCCGGCGGGGGGCGGGAGGCGTCTACGAGCAGTACTTC CAISEPGRRGAGGVYEQYF
TRBJ2-7 NA TRBV6-7 NA TGTGCCAGCAGTTACCACCGCTCCTACGAGCAGTACTTC CASSYHRSYEQYF
TRBJ2-7 NA TRBV5-6 once TGTGCCAGCAGCATCGGGCAGGGCCTATACGAGCAGTACTTC CASSIGQGLYEQYF
TRBJ2-6 NA TRBV18 NA TGTGCCAGCTCACCACCGAGAGGGGCCAGCTCTGGGGCCAACGTCCTGACTTTC CASSPPRGASSGANVLTF
TRBJ1-2 NA TRBV18 NA TGTGCCAGCTCACCACCGGACGGGTCCTATGGCTACACCTTC CASSPPDGSYGYTF
TRBJ1-2 NA TRBV4-3 NA TGCGCCAGCAGCCCTAACGGGGCCCTTAACTATGGCTACACCTTC CASSPNGALNYGYTF
TRBJ1-1 TRBD1 TRBV29-1 few TGCAGCGTGGCCGGGACAGGGGGTAAGATGACTGAAGCTTTCTTT CSVAGTGGKMTEAFF
TRBJ2-1 NA TRBV7-9 NA TGTGCCAGCATATTAAGACGCCCCAGTGAGCAGTTCTTC CASILRRPSEQFF
TRBJ2-7 NA TRBV2 NA TGTGCCAGCAGTGAAGGGGTCGGGCAGGGGCAGTACTTC CASSEGVGQGQYF
TRBJ2-6 NA TRBV19 NA TGTGCCAGTAGTAACCGGGTCTCTGGGGCCAACGTCCTGACTTTC CASSNRVSGANVLTF
TRBJ1-1 NA TRBV28 few TGTGCCAGCAGTTTAGTCACGGGACTAGACGCTGAAGCTTTCTTT CASSLVTGLDAEAFF
TRBJ1-5 NA TRBV9 few TGTGCCAGCAGCGTAGTTCCGGGTCAGCCCCAGCATTTT CASSVVPGQPQHF
TRBJ2-5 TRBD2 TRBV11-2 NA TGTGCCAGCACGGGCGGGAGGGGAGGGACCCAGTACTTC CASTGGRGGTQYF
TRBJ1-5 NA TRBV6-1 once TGTGCCAGCCTATGGGGGAGCGGTCAGCCCCAGCATTTT CASLWGSGQPQHF
TRBJ1-1 NA TRBV6-4 NA TGTGCCTCCCGACAGACATTCCTTCGGGACACTGAAGCTTTCTTT CASRQTFLRDTEAFF
TRBJ1-3 TRBD1 TRBV30 NA TGTGCCTGGAGAGGGACAGCACAAAACACCATATATTTT CAWRGTAQNTIYF
TRBJ1-1 NA TRBV2 NA TGTGCCAGCAGTGTTGAAGGAGGCACTGAAGCTTTCTTT CASSVEGGTEAFF
TRBJ2-5 NA TRBV28 NA TGTGCCAGCAGTTTAGGCGGCTACCAAGAGACCCAGTACTTC CASSLGGYQETQYF
TRBJ1-2 TRBD1 TRBV20-1 NA TGCAGTGCGAGTCCAGGGGGCGGCTACACCTTC CSASPGGGYTF
TRBJ1-2 NA TRBV28 NA TGTGCCAGCAGTTCCTACACAGGGAATTATGGCTACACCTTC CASSSYTGNYGYTF
TRBJ2-5 NA TRBV10-3 NA TGTGCCATCAGTGAGTCGTTTGCGGAGACCCAGTACTTC CAISESFAETQYF
TRBJ2-6 NA TRBV9 NA TGTGCCAGCAGCGTAGATCCATCTGGGGCCAACGTCCTGACTTTC CASSVDPSGANVLTF
TRBJ1-2 NA TRBV4-3 NA TGCGCCAGCAGCCAATTAGTCTCTAACTATGGCTACACCTTC CASSQLVSNYGYTF
TRBJ1-1 NA TRBV9 NA TGTGCCAGCAGCTCAGCTCAGGGGATGAACACTGAAGCTTTCTTT CASSSAQGMNTEAFF
TRBJ1-2 NA TRBV4-2 NA TGTGCCAGCAGCCACCCCCTGGGGGGGGATTACTATGGCTACACCTTC CASSHPLGGDYYGYTF
TRBJ1-1 NA TRBV5-1 NA TGCGCCAGCAGCTTGGGTTCAGGGAGACCCATGAACACTGAAGCTTTCTTT CASSLGSGRPMNTEAFF
TRBJ1-1 TRBD1 TRBV5-4 few TGTGCCAGCAGCTTCGGGACAGGGGCGGGAGTCAACACTGAAGCTTTCTTT CASSFGTGAGVNTEAFF
TRBJ1-4 TRBD1 TRBV5-1 NA TGCGCCAGCAGCTTGGGCCACCGGGACAGGGGGGAAAAACTGTTTTTT CASSLGHRDRGEKLFF
TRBJ2-2 NA TRBV2 NA TGTGCCAGCAGTATCCGACGGGGGCGGACCGGGGAGCTGTTTTTT CASSIRRGRTGELFF
TRBJ2-2 NA TRBV28 NA TGTGCCAGCAGTTTTACAGACGGGGAGCTGTTTTTT CASSFTDGELFF
TRBJ2-1 NA TRBV19 once TGTGCCAGTACCATCATTAGTGGGGCAGGCGAGCAGTTCTTC CASTIISGAGEQFF
TRBJ1-2 NA TRBV28 NA TGTGCCAGCAGCCCAGGGGCTCCCATCTATGGCTACACCTTC CASSPGAPIYGYTF
TRBJ2-4 NA TRBV7-9 NA TGTGCCAGCAGTAGGGGGGAGGCAAACATTCAGTACTTC CASSRGEANIQYF
TRBJ2-1 TRBD1 TRBV15 few TGTGCCACCAGCAGAGGGGCCGTGATGACAGGGGAGTTCTTC CATSRGAVMTGEFF
TRBJ1-2 NA TRBV9 NA TGTGCCAGCAGCGTAGGTGGGACAAACTTTAACTATGGCTACACCTTC CASSVGGTNFNYGYTF
TRBJ1-2 TRBD1 TRBV4-3 once TGCGCCAGCAGCCCGGGACAGGGATTGAGGGGCTACACCTTC CASSPGQGLRGYTF
TRBJ2-7 NA TRBV4-3 NA TGCGCCAGCAGCCAAACCGACAGCGCGCGGAGCTCCTACGAGCAGTACTTC CASSQTDSARSSYEQYF
TRBJ2-7 TRBD2 TRBV14 NA TGTGCCAGCAGCCAAGTAGCGGGATACTCCTACGAGCAGTACTTC CASSQVAGYSYEQYF
TRBJ2-1 TRBD1 TRBV2 once TGTGCCAGCACCAAACAGGGGAGAGAGAATGAGCAGTTCTTC CASTKQGRENEQFF